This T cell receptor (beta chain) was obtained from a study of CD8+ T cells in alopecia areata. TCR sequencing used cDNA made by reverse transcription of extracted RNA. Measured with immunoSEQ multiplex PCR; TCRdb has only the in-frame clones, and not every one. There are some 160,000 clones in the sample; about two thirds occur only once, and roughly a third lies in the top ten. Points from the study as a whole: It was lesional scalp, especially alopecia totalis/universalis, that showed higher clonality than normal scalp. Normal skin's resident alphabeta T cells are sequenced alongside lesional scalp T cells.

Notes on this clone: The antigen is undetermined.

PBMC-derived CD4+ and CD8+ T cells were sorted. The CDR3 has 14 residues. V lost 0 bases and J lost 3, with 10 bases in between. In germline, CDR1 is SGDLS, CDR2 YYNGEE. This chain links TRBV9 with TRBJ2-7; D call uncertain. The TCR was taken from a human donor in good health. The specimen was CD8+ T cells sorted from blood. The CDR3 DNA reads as TGTGCCAGCAGCGTAGCCAAAGCGAGCTACGAGCAGTACTTC. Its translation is CASSVAKASYEQYF.